This TCR beta chain was captured by sequencing in a study of cytomegalovirus exposure and HLA in healthy donors. PCR employed 60 Vbeta and 13 Jbeta primers. Clones were read by immunoSEQ multiplex PCR, and TCRdb kept only the in-frame ones, dropping some. The sample consists of about 200,000 clones, around three quarters of them appearing once. Comments on this clone: Its antigen is not identified.

This CDR3 region has 13 residues. Deletions cut 5 bases from V and 2 bases from J, with 8 bases between. In germline, CDR1 is SGHTA, CDR2 FQGNSA. Findings and limits, study-wide: In an earlier analysis, productive rearrangement rates for most beta V segments clustered near 87% or 30%.

V and J are TRBV7-2 and TRBJ2-3, with D unclear. The sample was PBMCs. The TCR sequence derives from a man in his forties or fifties in good health and CMV-seronegative. The CDR3, as DNA: TGTGCCAGCAGCCCGGTCTACACAGATACGCAGTATTTT. As protein: CASSPVYTDTQYF.